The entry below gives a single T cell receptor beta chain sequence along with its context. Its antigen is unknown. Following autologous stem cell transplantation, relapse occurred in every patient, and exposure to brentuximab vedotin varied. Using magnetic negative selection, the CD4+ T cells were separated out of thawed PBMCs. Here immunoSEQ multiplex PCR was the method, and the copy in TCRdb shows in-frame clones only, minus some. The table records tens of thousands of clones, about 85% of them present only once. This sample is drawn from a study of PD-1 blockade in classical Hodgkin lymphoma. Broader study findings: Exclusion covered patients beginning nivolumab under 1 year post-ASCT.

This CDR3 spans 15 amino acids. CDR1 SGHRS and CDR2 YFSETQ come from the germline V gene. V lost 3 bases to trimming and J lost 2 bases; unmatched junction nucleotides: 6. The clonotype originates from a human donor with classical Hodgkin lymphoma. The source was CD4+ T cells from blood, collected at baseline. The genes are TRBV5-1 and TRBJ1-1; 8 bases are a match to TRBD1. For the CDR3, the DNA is TGCGCCAGCAGCTCCACAGGGGGGAGTAACACTGAAGCTTTCTTT. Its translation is CASSSTGGSNTEAFF.